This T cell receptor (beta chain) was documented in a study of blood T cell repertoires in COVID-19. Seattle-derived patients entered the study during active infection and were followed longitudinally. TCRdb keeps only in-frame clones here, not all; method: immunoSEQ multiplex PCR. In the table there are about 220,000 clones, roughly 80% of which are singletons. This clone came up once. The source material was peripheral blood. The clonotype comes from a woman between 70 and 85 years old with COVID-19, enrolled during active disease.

The CDR3 nucleotides read TGTGCCAGCAGGGGGACAGGGCTTGGTGGCTACACCTTC. Protein: CASRGTGLGGYTF. This chain joins TRBV27 and TRBJ1-2, with 9 bases that match TRBD1. V shed 6 bases, J shed 7 bases, and the junction held 6 bases outside the gene matches. The germline CDR1 and CDR2 sequences are MNHEY and SMNVEV (reference sequence). The CDR3 totals 13 residues.